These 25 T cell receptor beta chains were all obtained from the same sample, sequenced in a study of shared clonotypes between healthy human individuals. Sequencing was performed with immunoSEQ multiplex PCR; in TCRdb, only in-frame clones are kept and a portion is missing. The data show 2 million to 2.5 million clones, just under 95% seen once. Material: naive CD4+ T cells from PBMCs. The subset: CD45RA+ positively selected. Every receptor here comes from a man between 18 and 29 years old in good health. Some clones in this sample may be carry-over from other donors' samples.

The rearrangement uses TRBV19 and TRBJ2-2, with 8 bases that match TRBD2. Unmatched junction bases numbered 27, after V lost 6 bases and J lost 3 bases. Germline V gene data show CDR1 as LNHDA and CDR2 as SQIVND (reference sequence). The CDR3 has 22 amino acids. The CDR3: CASRPGTHNFFRAGADTGELFF. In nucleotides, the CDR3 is TGTGCCAGTAGACCCGGGACACACAATTTCTTCCGAGCGGGAGCGGACACCGGGGAGCTGTTTTTT.

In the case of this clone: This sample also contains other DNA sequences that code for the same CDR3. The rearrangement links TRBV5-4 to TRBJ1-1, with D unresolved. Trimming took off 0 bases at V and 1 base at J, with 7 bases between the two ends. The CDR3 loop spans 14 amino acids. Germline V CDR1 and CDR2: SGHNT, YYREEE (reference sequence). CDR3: CASSLEGRNTEAFF. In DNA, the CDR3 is TGTGCCAGCAGCTTGGAAGGGAGGAACACTGAAGCTTTCTTT.

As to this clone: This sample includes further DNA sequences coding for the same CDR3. The CDR3 sequence is CASSPGQGGETQYF. The CDR3 DNA is TGCGCCAGCAGCCCGGGGCAGGGCGGAGAGACCCAGTACTTC. This rearrangement joins TRBV5-1 to TRBJ2-5; D is possibly TRBD1 or TRBD2 (5 bases each). With 4 bases removed from V and 4 bases from J, the gap between germline ends came to 14 bases. Germline CDR1 SGHRS, CDR2 YFSETQ. The CDR3 is 14 amino acids.

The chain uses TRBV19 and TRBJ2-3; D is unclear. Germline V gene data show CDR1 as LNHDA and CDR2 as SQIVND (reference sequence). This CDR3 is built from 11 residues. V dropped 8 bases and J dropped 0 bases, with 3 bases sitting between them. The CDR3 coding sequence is TGTGCCAGTGCAAGCACAGATACGCAGTATTTT. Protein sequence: CASASTDTQYF.

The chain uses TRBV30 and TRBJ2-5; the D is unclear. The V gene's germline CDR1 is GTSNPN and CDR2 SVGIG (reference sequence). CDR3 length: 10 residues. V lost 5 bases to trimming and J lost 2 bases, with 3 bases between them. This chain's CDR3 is CAWEQETQYF. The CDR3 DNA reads TGTGCCTGGGAGCAAGAGACCCAGTACTTC.

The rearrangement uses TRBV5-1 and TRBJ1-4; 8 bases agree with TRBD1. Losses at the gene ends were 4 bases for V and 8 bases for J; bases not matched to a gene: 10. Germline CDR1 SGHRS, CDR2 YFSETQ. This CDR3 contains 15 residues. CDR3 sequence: CASSKAQGAGEKLFF. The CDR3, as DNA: TGCGCCAGCAGCAAGGCGCAGGGGGCGGGAGAAAAACTGTTTTTT.

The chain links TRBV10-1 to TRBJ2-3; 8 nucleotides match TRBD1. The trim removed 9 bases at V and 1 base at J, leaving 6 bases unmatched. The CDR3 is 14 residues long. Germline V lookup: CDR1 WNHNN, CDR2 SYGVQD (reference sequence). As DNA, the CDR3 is TGCGCCAGGAAGAAGACAGGGGGCACAGATACGCAGTATTTT. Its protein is CARKKTGGTDTQYF.

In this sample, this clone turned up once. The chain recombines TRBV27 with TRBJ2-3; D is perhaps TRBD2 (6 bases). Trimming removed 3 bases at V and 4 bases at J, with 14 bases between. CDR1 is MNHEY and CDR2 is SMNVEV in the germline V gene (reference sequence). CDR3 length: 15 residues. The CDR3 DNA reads TGTGCCAGCAGTTTTCGGCGGGACCTTCCAGATACGCAGTATTTT. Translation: CASSFRRDLPDTQYF.

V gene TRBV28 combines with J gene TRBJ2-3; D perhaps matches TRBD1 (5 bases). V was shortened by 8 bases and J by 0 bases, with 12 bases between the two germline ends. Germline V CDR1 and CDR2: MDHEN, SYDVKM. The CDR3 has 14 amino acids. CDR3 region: CASALGQSTDTQYF. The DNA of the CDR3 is TGTGCCAGCGCCCTGGGGCAGAGCACAGATACGCAGTATTTT.

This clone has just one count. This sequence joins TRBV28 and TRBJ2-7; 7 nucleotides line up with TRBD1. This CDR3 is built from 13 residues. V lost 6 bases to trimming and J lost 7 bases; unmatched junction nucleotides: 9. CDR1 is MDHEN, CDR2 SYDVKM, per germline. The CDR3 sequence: CASRRQGLEEQYF. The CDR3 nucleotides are TGTGCCAGCAGAAGACAGGGTTTAGAAGAGCAGTACTTC.

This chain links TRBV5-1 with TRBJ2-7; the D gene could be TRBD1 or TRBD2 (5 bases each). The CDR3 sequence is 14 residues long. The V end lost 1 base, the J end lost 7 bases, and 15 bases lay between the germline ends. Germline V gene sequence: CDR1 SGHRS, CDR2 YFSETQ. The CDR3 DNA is TGCGCCAGCAGCTTGTTGGGGGATTGGGGTGAGCAGTACTTC. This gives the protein CASSLLGDWGEQYF.

The CDR3 sequence is CASRGPSGVGEQPQHF. CDR3 coding DNA: TGTGCCAGCAGGGGCCCCAGTGGGGTGGGGGAACAGCCCCAGCATTTT. This chain connects TRBV28 to TRBJ1-5; weak D call: TRBD1 (5 bases). The V and J ends lost 6 bases and 7 bases respectively, with 22 bases between them. In germline, CDR1 is MDHEN, CDR2 SYDVKM. The CDR3 is 16 residues long.

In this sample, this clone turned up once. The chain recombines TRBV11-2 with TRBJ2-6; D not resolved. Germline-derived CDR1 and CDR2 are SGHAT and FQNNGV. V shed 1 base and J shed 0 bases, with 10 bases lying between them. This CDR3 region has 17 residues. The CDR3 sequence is CASSLVVAVSGANVLTF. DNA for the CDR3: TGTGCCAGCAGCTTAGTCGTTGCGGTCTCTGGGGCCAACGTCCTGACTTTC.

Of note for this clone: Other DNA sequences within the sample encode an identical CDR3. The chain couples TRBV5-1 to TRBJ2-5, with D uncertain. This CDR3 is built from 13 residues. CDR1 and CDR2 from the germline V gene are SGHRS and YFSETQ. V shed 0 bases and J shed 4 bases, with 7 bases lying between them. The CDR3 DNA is TGCGCCAGCAGCTTGGTAGGTCGAGAGACCCAGTACTTC. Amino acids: CASSLVGRETQYF.

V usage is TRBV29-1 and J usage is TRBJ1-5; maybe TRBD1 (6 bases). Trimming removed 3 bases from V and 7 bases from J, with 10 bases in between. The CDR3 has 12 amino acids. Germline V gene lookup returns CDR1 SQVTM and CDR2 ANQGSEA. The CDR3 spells CSVEEGGQPQHF. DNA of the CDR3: TGCAGCGTTGAGGAGGGGGGACAGCCCCAGCATTTT.

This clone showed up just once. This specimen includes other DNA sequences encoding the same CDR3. The CDR3 here is CASSIRAGSSYNEQFF. The CDR3 bases are TGTGCCAGTAGTATCAGAGCGGGAAGCTCCTACAATGAGCAGTTCTTC. This chain uses TRBV19 with TRBJ2-1, with TRBD2 matching over 7 bases. V lost 3 bases to trimming and J lost 0 bases; unmatched junction nucleotides: 5. Germline-derived CDR1 and CDR2 are LNHDA and SQIVND (reference sequence). The CDR3 loop spans 16 amino acids.

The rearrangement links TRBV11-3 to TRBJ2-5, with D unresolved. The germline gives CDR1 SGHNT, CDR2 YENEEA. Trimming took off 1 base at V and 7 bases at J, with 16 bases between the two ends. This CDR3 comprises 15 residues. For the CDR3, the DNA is TGTGCCAGCAGCTTAGCCCCGGGCCCCTCAGGGACCCAGTACTTC. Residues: CASSLAPGPSGTQYF.

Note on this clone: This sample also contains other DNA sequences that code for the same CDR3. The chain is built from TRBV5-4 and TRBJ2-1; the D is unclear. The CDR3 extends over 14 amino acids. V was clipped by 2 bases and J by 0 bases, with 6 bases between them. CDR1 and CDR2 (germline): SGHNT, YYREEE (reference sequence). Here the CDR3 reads CASSLVGSYNEQFF. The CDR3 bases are TGTGCCAGCAGCTTAGTCGGCTCCTACAATGAGCAGTTCTTC.

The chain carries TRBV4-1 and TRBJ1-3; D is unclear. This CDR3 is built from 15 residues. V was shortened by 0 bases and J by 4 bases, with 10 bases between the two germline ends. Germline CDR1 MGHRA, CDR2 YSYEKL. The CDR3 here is CASSQDPPQGNTIYF. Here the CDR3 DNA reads TGCGCCAGCAGCCAAGACCCGCCACAAGGAAACACCATATATTTT.

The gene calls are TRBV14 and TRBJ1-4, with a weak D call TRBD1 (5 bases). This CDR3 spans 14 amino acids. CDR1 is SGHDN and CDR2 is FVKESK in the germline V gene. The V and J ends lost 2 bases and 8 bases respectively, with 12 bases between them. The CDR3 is CASSQPGTLEKLFF. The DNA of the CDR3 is TGTGCCAGCAGCCAACCCGGGACCCTCGAAAAACTGTTTTTT.

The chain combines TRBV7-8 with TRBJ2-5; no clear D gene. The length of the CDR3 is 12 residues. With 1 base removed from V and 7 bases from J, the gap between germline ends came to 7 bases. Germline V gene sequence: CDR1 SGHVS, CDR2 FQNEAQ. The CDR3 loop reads CASSLEGGTQYF. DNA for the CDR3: TGTGCCAGCAGCTTAGAGGGCGGGACCCAGTACTTC.

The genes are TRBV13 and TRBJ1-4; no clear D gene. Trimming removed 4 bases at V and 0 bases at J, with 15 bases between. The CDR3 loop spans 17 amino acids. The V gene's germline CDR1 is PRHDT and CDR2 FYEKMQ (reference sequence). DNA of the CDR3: TGTGCCAGCAGCTCGTCGGGCGGAGTCGCAACTAATGAAAAACTGTTTTTT. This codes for CASSSSGGVATNEKLFF. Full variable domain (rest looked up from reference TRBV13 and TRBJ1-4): AAGVIQSPRHLIKEKRETATLKCYPIPRHDTVYWYQQGPGQDPQFLISFYEKMQSDKGSIPDRFSAQQFSDYHSELNMSSLELGDSALYFCASSSSGGVATNEKLFFGSGTQLSVL.

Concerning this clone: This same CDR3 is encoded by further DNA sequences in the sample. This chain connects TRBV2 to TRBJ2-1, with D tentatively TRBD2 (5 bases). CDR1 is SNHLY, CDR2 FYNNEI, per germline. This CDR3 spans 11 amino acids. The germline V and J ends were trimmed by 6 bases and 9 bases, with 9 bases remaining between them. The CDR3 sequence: CASSGGGEQFF. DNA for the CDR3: TGTGCCAGCAGCGGAGGCGGTGAGCAGTTCTTC.

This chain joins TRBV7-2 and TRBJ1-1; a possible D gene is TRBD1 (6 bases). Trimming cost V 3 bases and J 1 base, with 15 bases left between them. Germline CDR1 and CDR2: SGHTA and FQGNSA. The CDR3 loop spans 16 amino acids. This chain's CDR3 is CASSLGHVRPNTEAFF. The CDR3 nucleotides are TGTGCCAGCAGCTTGGGACACGTCAGGCCGAACACTGAAGCTTTCTTT.

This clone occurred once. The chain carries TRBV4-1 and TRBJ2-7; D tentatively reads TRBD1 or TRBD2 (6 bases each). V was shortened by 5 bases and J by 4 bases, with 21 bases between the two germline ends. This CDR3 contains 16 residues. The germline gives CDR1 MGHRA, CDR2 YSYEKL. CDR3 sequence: CASSSLGGQAGYEQYF. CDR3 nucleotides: TGCGCCAGCAGCTCCCTAGGGGGGCAAGCAGGGTACGAGCAGTACTTC.